This TCR beta chain was captured in a study of shared clonotypes between healthy human individuals. Overall study context: Every donor yielded three CD4 naive, three CD4 memory, two CD8 naive and one CD8 memory plate.

This CDR3 region has 15 residues. The V end lost 0 bases, the J end lost 5 bases, and 11 bases lay between the germline ends. CDR1 and CDR2 from the germline V gene are MNHNY and SVGAGI (reference sequence). With respect to this clone: Its antigen is undetermined.

Overall study results and limits: Researchers found naive subsets generally carried larger estimated richness than memory subsets. Incompleteness in sorted-subset sequencing, despite large depth, was shown by rarefaction.

This table comes from immunoSEQ multiplex PCR, and its TCRdb copy is limited to in-frame clones, with some not included. The sample records 2.3 million or so clones, approximately 93% being singletons. Sequencing used naive CD4+ T cells from PBMCs. Noted subset: CD45RA+ positively selected. The J gene is TRBJ1-5, the V gene TRBV6-6; D is unclear. The receptor was derived from a man aged 18 to 30 in good health. Some clones in this sample may be carry-over from other donors' samples. DNA of the CDR3: TGTGCCAGCAGTTACTCTGATTTGTCCCATCAGCCCCAGCATTTT. Translation: CASSYSDLSHQPQHF.